A single sample gave rise to the 30 T cell receptor beta chains below, sequenced in a study of T and B cells in COVID-19 patients. BIOMED2 TRB-A/B primer pools were used in multiplex TRB PCR. MiXCR was run by TCRdb on the multiplex PCR reads, yielding one entry per CDR3 protein. This sample has approximately 15,000 distinct CDR3 sequences, with 25% to 30% found just once. Each TRB amplification used roughly 230-550 ng of genomic DNA from blood. The sample consisted of blood. The receptors here all came from a human donor who had recovered from COVID-19.

The CDR3: CSARAWTSEETQYF. As DNA, the CDR3 is TGCAGTGCTAGAGCCTGGACTAGCGAGGAGACCCAGTACTTC. This chain connects TRBV20-1 to TRBJ2-5; 9 nucleotides agree with TRBD2. The germline V gene encodes CDR1 DFQATT and CDR2 SNEGSKA (reference sequence). J was trimmed by 5 bases and V by 1 base; bases with no gene match: 5. This CDR3 comprises 14 residues.

The chain is built from TRBV19 and TRBJ2-2; 14 nucleotides agree with TRBD2. CDR3 length: 17 residues. Germline CDR1 LNHDA, CDR2 SQIVND (reference sequence). V gave up 9 bases and J gave up 1 base; unmatched junction bases: 7. The CDR3 loop is CASGTSGRQENTGELFF. CDR3 nucleotide sequence: TGTGCCAGCGGGACTAGCGGGAGACAAGAGAACACCGGGGAGCTGTTTTTT.

The chain uses TRBV18 and TRBJ1-6; 7 bases agree with TRBD1. Trimming removed 4 bases from V and 9 bases from J; junction bases left unmatched: 6. This CDR3 region has 14 residues. Germline CDR1 and CDR2: KGHSH and LQKENI. The CDR3 loop reads CASSQDREGSPLHF. CDR3 coding DNA: TGTGCCAGCTCACAAGACAGGGAAGGTTCACCCCTCCACTTT.

This clonotype was counted many times. The CDR3 region has the DNA TGTGCCAGCAGTACGGGACTAGCGTTCAATGAGCAGTTCTTC. It yields the protein CASSTGLAFNEQFF. The chain is built from TRBV5-6 and TRBJ2-1, with TRBD2 matching over 10 bases. This CDR3 contains 14 residues. V gave up 5 bases and J gave up 6 bases; unmatched junction bases: 5. Looked up from germline, CDR1 is SGHDT and CDR2 is YYEEEE.

This clonotype has just a few counts. The chain links TRBV21-1 to TRBJ2-2; the DNA was not used to check the table's D call, TRBD1. TRBV21-1 is tagged as a pseudogene. The CDR3 length is 16 residues. The CDR3 loop reads CASSKQGDRGAGELFF. The CDR3 DNA reads TGTGCCAGCAGCAAACAGGGGGACAGGGGGGCCGGGGAGCTGTTTTTT.

The V and J genes are TRBV24-1 and TRBJ1-4; no clear D gene. V lost 6 bases and J 6 bases, leaving 4 bases between the germline ends. Germline assignment: CDR1 KGHDR and CDR2 SFDVKD. The CDR3 covers 11 residues. The CDR3 loop reads CATSKDEKLFF. CDR3 bases: TGTGCCACCAGTAAAGATGAAAAACTGTTTTTT.

This chain connects TRBV5-1 to TRBJ1-2; D gene unclear. Trimming pared 4 bases from V and 8 bases from J, leaving 18 bases between. The CDR3 length is 14 residues. CDR1 and CDR2 (germline): SGHRS, YFSETQ. The CDR3 reads CASSQTGNLKGYTF. DNA for the CDR3: TGCGCCAGCAGCCAAACCGGGAACCTCAAAGGCTACACCTTC.

Within the sample, this clonotype is medium-sized. The chain employs TRBV27 and TRBJ2-7, with D possibly TRBD1 on 5 matching bases. The germline V gene has CDR1 MNHEY and CDR2 SMNVEV (reference sequence). The V gene lost 4 bases and the J gene lost 6 bases, with 13 bases spanning the gap. CDR3 size: 13 residues. The CDR3 reads CASSSLTVGEQYF. The DNA for the CDR3 is TGTGCCAGCAGTTCCTTGACAGTGGGCGAGCAGTACTTC.

This chain uses TRBV27 with TRBJ1-5, with 7 bases fitting TRBD1. V was pared by 5 bases and J by 6 bases, with 10 bases of the junction left unmatched. The CDR3 is 15 residues long. CDR1 MNHEY and CDR2 SMNVEV come from the germline V gene (reference sequence). The CDR3 loop is CASSPLRQGGQPQHF. DNA for the CDR3: TGTGCCAGCAGTCCCCTCAGGCAGGGGGGTCAGCCCCAGCATTTT.

This clonotype was seen only a few times. The chain combines TRBV6-6 with TRBJ1-2; no firm D call. Germline V lookup: CDR1 MNHNY, CDR2 SVGAGI (reference sequence). The CDR3 length is 12 residues. Trimming took off 7 bases at V and 4 bases at J, with 10 bases between the two ends. Here the CDR3 reads CASIAFSYGYTF. CDR3 bases: TGTGCCAGCATTGCGTTTTCCTATGGCTACACCTTC.

In its sample, this clonotype was seen a few times. CDR3 amino acids: CASSDGTAVGNTIYF. CDR3 nucleotides: TGTGCCAGCAGCGACGGGACAGCAGTTGGAAACACCATATATTTT. The chain has TRBV13 and TRBJ1-3, with TRBD1 identical over 7 bases. The CDR3 consists of 15 residues. Germline trimming cut 5 bases from V and 3 bases from J; bases unmatched to any gene: 7. Germline V gene data show CDR1 as PRHDT and CDR2 as FYEKMQ (reference sequence).

The chain joins TRBV18 to TRBJ2-7, with D hard to call. V was shortened by 0 bases and J by 2 bases, with 8 bases between the two germline ends. CDR3 size: 14 residues. Germline V CDR1 and CDR2: KGHSH, LQKENI. The CDR3, as DNA: TGTGCCAGCTCACCACCGAGATACCCCTACGAGCAGTACTTC. Its translation is CASSPPRYPYEQYF.

By share of the sample, this clonotype is medium-sized (0.01 to 0.1%). The gene calls are TRBV29-1 and TRBJ2-7, with a tentative D call TRBD2 (5 bases). Germline-derived CDR1 and CDR2 are SQVTM and ANQGSEA. The V and J ends lost 7 bases and 7 bases respectively, with 20 bases between them. The CDR3 runs 13 residues. Here the CDR3 reads CSAHLGLPGEQYF. The CDR3 DNA sequence: TGCAGCGCCCATTTGGGCCTCCCGGGGGAGCAGTACTTC.

This clonotype was observed a single time. The chain combines TRBV6-5 with TRBJ1-5; D remains unclear. V was cut by 6 bases and J by 2 bases, with 14 bases left in between. There are 15 residues in the CDR3. Germline V CDR1 and CDR2: MNHEY, SVGAGI. The CDR3 coding sequence is TGTGCCAGCAGGTTACAGACTGCGGGCAATCAGCCCCAGCATTTT. This codes for CASRLQTAGNQPQHF.

CDR3 in DNA: TGTGCCAGCAGTTACGTGGGCAGTCGAAGGGAGGCTTTCTTT. Residues: CASSYVGSRREAFF. V usage is TRBV6-5 and J usage is TRBJ1-1, with no clear D. The germline V gene encodes CDR1 MNHEY and CDR2 SVGAGI. The CDR3 contains 14 residues. Trimming took off 2 bases at V and 11 bases at J, with 18 bases between the two ends.

The table lists this clonotype with a few counts. This sequence joins TRBV19 and TRBJ1-5, with D possibly TRBD1 on 6 matching bases. CDR3 size: 15 residues. The V gene lost 6 bases and the J gene lost 6 bases, with 18 bases spanning the gap. The germline gives CDR1 LNHDA, CDR2 SQIVND (reference sequence). The CDR3 region is CASSNLGGGGQPQHF. In DNA, the CDR3 is TGTGCCAGTAGCAACCTCGGGGGCGGGGGTCAGCCCCAGCATTTT.

This clonotype appeared many times. J is TRBJ2-3 and V is TRBV12-3 or TRBV12-4; D ambiguous. The V end lost 5 bases, the J end lost 5 bases, and 11 bases lay between the germline ends. The CDR3 contains 13 residues. CDR3: CASSALLIDTQYF. CDR3 nucleotide sequence: TGTGCCAGCAGTGCCCTACTAATAGATACGCAGTATTTT.

The V call is TRBV12-3 or TRBV12-4, the J call TRBJ1-6; no clear D. The V end was cut by 7 bases, the J end by 8 bases, with 12 bases between. This CDR3 contains 13 residues. This chain's CDR3 is CASTDKVDSPLHF. DNA for the CDR3: TGTGCCAGCACCGACAAGGTGGATTCACCCCTCCACTTT.

This clonotype was seen more than once but under ten times. The V gene is TRBV6-5, the J gene TRBJ2-5; D gene ambiguous. Trimming stripped 5 bases from V and 5 bases from J, with 15 bases between. CDR3 length: 14 amino acids. Looked up from germline, CDR1 is MNHEY and CDR2 is SVGAGI. This chain's CDR3 is CASSAGAPDETQYF. CDR3 nucleotide sequence: TGTGCCAGCAGTGCTGGAGCTCCCGATGAGACCCAGTACTTC.

There are many counts of this clonotype. The chain employs TRBV5-6 and TRBJ2-7; D uncertain. CDR1 and CDR2 (germline): SGHDT, YYEEEE. Trimming stripped 4 bases from V and 4 bases from J, with 9 bases between. The CDR3 extends over 12 amino acids. This CDR3 reads CASSVGQYEQYF. The CDR3 nucleotides read TGTGCCAGCAGCGTGGGCCAGTACGAGCAGTACTTC.

This sequence joins TRBV5-5 and TRBJ1-4; TRBD1 matches 7 bases. The CDR3 sequence is 19 residues long. J lost 0 bases, V lost 5 bases, and 16 bases had no gene match. CDR1 SGHKS and CDR2 YYEKEE come from the germline V gene (reference sequence). CDR3 residues: CASSRLYRDRVATNEKLFF. The CDR3 nucleotides are TGTGCCAGCAGTCGTCTTTACCGGGACAGAGTTGCAACTAATGAAAAACTGTTTTTT.

V and J are TRBV6-2 or TRBV6-3 and TRBJ2-7; 7 bases are a match to TRBD1. With V trimmed by 11 bases and J by 1 base, 11 bases remained unmatched. Germline V gene sequence: CDR1 MNHEY, CDR2 SVGEGT. The CDR3 is made up of 14 amino acids. CDR3 residues: CASRRDRASYEQYF. CDR3 nucleotide sequence: TGTGCCTCCAGACGCGACAGGGCTTCCTACGAGCAGTACTTC.

In this sample, this clonotype turned up many times. The CDR3 nucleotides read TGTGCCAGCTCACCTCGGTCCTCAGCTCGCTACACCTTC. It encodes CASSPRSSARYTF. This chain links TRBV18 with TRBJ1-2; D gene ambiguous. The CDR3 is 13 amino acids. CDR1 is KGHSH, CDR2 LQKENI, per germline. The V end was cut by 3 bases, the J end by 9 bases, with 14 bases between.

This clonotype was seen once. CDR3 region: CASSSFARGASTDTQYF. CDR3 coding DNA: TGTGCCAGCAGCTCCTTCGCGAGGGGAGCCAGCACAGATACGCAGTATTTT. J is TRBJ2-3 and V is TRBV11-1; TRBD1 or TRBD2 may be the D gene (5 bases each). This CDR3 comprises 17 residues. The V gene lost 4 bases and the J gene lost 0 bases, with 17 bases spanning the gap. Germline CDR1 SGHAT, CDR2 FQDESV (reference sequence).

This clonotype was counted between two and nine times. The genes are TRBV5-1 and TRBJ2-2, with D possibly being TRBD1 (6 bases). CDR1 is SGHRS and CDR2 is YFSETQ in the germline V gene. Trimming left V 4 bases short and J 0 bases short, with 13 bases between. The CDR3 length is 16 residues. The CDR3 spells CASSPEGVTNTGELFF. CDR3 bases: TGCGCCAGCAGCCCTGAGGGGGTCACGAACACCGGGGAGCTGTTTTTT.

This clonotype is medium-sized (0.01 to 0.1%). The chain combines TRBV29-1 with TRBJ1-1; tentative D call: TRBD1 (6 bases). CDR3 length: 13 residues. V shed 4 bases and J shed 7 bases, with 16 bases lying between them. Germline V gene sequence: CDR1 SQVTM, CDR2 ANQGSEA. CDR3 DNA sequence: TGCAGCGTTGTTAGGGAACAGGGAGGTGAAGCTTTCTTT. This encodes CSVVREQGGEAFF.

This clonotype is labeled medium-sized. This sequence joins TRBV6-5 and TRBJ2-3, with D maybe TRBD2 (5 bases). V lost 2 bases and J 2 bases, leaving 11 bases between the germline ends. Germline CDR1 and CDR2: MNHEY and SVGAGI. This CDR3 region has 15 residues. The CDR3 DNA sequence: TGTGCCAGCAGTTACGGGAGAGGGCCCACAGATACGCAGTATTTT. It translates to CASSYGRGPTDTQYF.

The V call is TRBV11-2, the J call TRBJ2-7; the D gene is possibly TRBD2 (5 bases). CDR1 and CDR2 (germline): SGHAT, FQNNGV. The CDR3 covers 14 residues. Trimming stripped 1 base from V and 3 bases from J, with 10 bases between. CDR3 region: CASSLGSGSYEQYF. In DNA, the CDR3 is TGTGCCAGCAGCTTAGGGTCGGGGAGCTACGAGCAGTACTTC.

This clonotype was recorded only once. The rearrangement uses TRBV6-5 and TRBJ1-6, with TRBD1 matching 8 bases. The CDR3 is 15 amino acids. V shed 7 bases and J 7 bases; nucleotides not matched to a gene: 9. Germline CDR1 MNHEY, CDR2 SVGAGI. CDR3 loop: CASTYRDRPNSPLHF. CDR3 sequence (DNA): TGTGCCAGCACCTACCGGGACAGGCCAAATTCACCCCTCCACTTT.

V usage is TRBV27 and J usage is TRBJ2-1, with 10 bases lining up with TRBD1. The germline V gene has CDR1 MNHEY and CDR2 SMNVEV (reference sequence). The CDR3 loop spans 15 amino acids. The V segment lost 5 bases and the J segment 2 bases; nucleotides outside the gene matches: 3. The CDR3 region is CASSHDRGPYNEQFF. The CDR3 coding sequence is TGTGCCAGCAGTCACGACAGGGGGCCCTACAATGAGCAGTTCTTC.